These T cell receptor beta chains were read from a single sample in a study of graft-versus-host responses after intestinal transplantation. Here immunoSEQ multiplex PCR was the method, and the copy in TCRdb shows in-frame clones only, minus some. The sample records about 54,000 clones, less than 95% being singletons. The sequencing here drew on PBMCs, taken approximately 660 days after intestinal transplant. These receptors were obtained from a human patient who received an intestinal transplant, so some T cells may come from the graft donor. Each CDR3 is given with its conserved first and last residue. Fields, in order: J gene, D gene, V gene, clone size, CDR3 DNA, CDR3 protein. The D gene is left open where the match is weak. A row's size may be missing; if present it is once, few, many or a size class.

TRBJ2-2 | - | TRBV27 | - | TGTGCCAGCACAACTTTAAACACCGGGGAGCTGTTTTTT | CASTTLNTGELFF
TRBJ2-7 | - | TRBV6-1 | - | TGTGCCAGCAGTGATCGGACAACCTACGAGCAGTACTTC | CASSDRTTYEQYF
TRBJ2-1 | - | TRBV18 | - | TGTGCCAGCTCACCAAGATCCTCGACATCAAATGCTGAGCAGTTCTTC | CASSPRSSTSNAEQFF
TRBJ1-1 | TRBD1 | TRBV19 | - | TGTGCCAGTAGTATTCTCGACAGGGGTAGCGCTGAAGCTTTCTTT | CASSILDRGSAEAFF
TRBJ1-2 | TRBD1 | TRBV7-9 | - | TGTGCCAGCAGCTGGACAGGGGAGGGCTACACCTTC | CASSWTGEGYTF
TRBJ2-6 | - | TRBV2 | - | TGTGCCAGCACCAGAGAGGGCTCTGGGGCCAACGTCCTGACTTTC | CASTREGSGANVLTF
TRBJ1-3 | TRBD1 | TRBV27 | - | TGTGCCAGCAGATCACAGATACAGGGGGCTGGAAACACCATATATTTT | CASRSQIQGAGNTIYF
TRBJ2-5 | - | TRBV11-1 | - | TGTGCCAGCAGCTTAGACCCCCTCGACAGACAAGAGACCCAGTACTTC | CASSLDPLDRQETQYF
TRBJ1-1 | - | TRBV19 | - | TGTGCCAGTAGTAGCAGGGGAATCAGAGCTTTCTTT | CASSSRGIRAFF
TRBJ2-7 | - | TRBV5-4 | - | TGTGCCAGCAGCTTGGACAACTCCTACGAGCAGTACTTC | CASSLDNSYEQYF
TRBJ2-4 | TRBD1 | TRBV5-1 | - | TGCGCCAGCAGCGACGACAGGGGAAACATTCAGTACTTC | CASSDDRGNIQYF
TRBJ1-1 | - | TRBV4-1 | - | TGCGCCAGCAGCCAAGGTTCAGGGGTCCTTGAAGCTTTCTTT | CASSQGSGVLEAFF
TRBJ2-5 | TRBD2 | TRBV13 | - | TGTGCCAGCAGCTTTGTAACCCCTAGCGGGGGGTCCCCCAGGGAGACCCAGTACTTC | CASSFVTPSGGSPRETQYF
TRBJ1-2 | - | TRBV9 | - | TGTGCCAGCAGCGCACACAGGGAAGGTGAGGGAGGCTACACCTTC | CASSAHREGEGGYTF
TRBJ1-1 | - | TRBV7-8 | - | TGTGCCAGCAGCTTACGACTTAACACTGAAGCTTTCTTT | CASSLRLNTEAFF
TRBJ2-7 | - | TRBV2 | - | TGTGCCAGCAACCTTTACGAGCAGTACTTC | CASNLYEQYF
TRBJ2-7 | - | TRBV11-2 | - | TGTGCCAGCAGCCATACGGACAACGAGCAGTACTTC | CASSHTDNEQYF
TRBJ2-1 | - | TRBV7-2 | - | TGTGCCAGCAGCGAAGAGGGACCCGGGGATGAGCAGTTCTTC | CASSEEGPGDEQFF
TRBJ2-2 | - | TRBV7-9 | once | TGTGCCAGCAGCTTAGTTCTGGGTATCACCGGGGAGCTGTTTTTT | CASSLVLGITGELFF
TRBJ1-2 | - | TRBV6-6 | - | TGTGCCAGCAGTTACCCTGGACAGCTCTCCTACACCTTC | CASSYPGQLSYTF
TRBJ2-1 | - | TRBV6-6 | - | TGTGCCAGCAGTTACTCCCGGCACCCATACAATGAGCAGTTCTTC | CASSYSRHPYNEQFF
TRBJ2-5 | - | TRBV14 | - | TGTGCCAGCAGCCCATCTAGCGTGGAGACCCAGTACTTC | CASSPSSVETQYF
TRBJ2-2 | TRBD1 | TRBV5-1 | - | TGCGCCAGCAGCCCGGGGACAGACTACAGGGAGCTGTTTTTT | CASSPGTDYRELFF
TRBJ2-6 | TRBD1 | TRBV19 | - | TGTGCCAGTACTCTTGGGGACAGGATTAAAATGATCGGGGCCAACGTCCTGACTTTC | CASTLGDRIKMIGANVLTF
TRBJ2-1 | TRBD1 | TRBV5-1 | - | TGCGCCAGCAGCTTGGAACAGGGGCTCAGGGATGAGCAGTTCTTC | CASSLEQGLRDEQFF
TRBJ1-2 | - | TRBV4-1 | - | TGCGCCAGCAGCCAAGATTTGGAAAGCTACACCTTC | CASSQDLESYTF
TRBJ2-7 | TRBD2 | TRBV7-6 | - | TGTGCCAGCAGCTTATCCTTAGCGGGGGGGCGCCCCTACGAGCAGTACTTC | CASSLSLAGGRPYEQYF
TRBJ1-1 | - | TRBV5-1 | - | TGCGCCAGCAGGGGATTTGGGGGGGCGCAGAGTGCTTTCTTT | CASRGFGGAQSAFF
TRBJ2-5 | TRBD2 | TRBV10-3 | - | TGTGCCATCAGTGAGTCGATCGGACTAGCGGGGTCGAAAGTCGGGACCCAGTACTTC | CAISESIGLAGSKVGTQYF
TRBJ1-1 | - | TRBV19 | - | TGTGCCAGTAGTATATCCCCCTTTGGGAACACTGAAGCTTTCTTT | CASSISPFGNTEAFF
TRBJ1-2 | - | TRBV7-2 | - | TGTGCCAGCAGCTTAGTCGGGGGCTCGGGCTATGGCTACACCTTC | CASSLVGGSGYGYTF
TRBJ2-1 | TRBD2 | TRBV18 | once | TGTGCCAGCTCACCCGCGTCTAGCGGGGGGGCTGGGAATGAGCAGTTCTTC | CASSPASSGGAGNEQFF
TRBJ2-2 | - | TRBV2 | - | TGTGCCAGCAGCGCTTCCGGCACCGGGGAGCTGTTTTTT | CASSASGTGELFF
TRBJ1-3 | - | TRBV27 | - | TGTGCCAGCAGCTCCGGAAACACCATATATTTT | CASSSGNTIYF
TRBJ2-7 | TRBD1 | TRBV15 | - | TGTGCCACCAGCAGAGTCAAGCAGGGGGCTGGTTACGAGCAGTACTTC | CATSRVKQGAGYEQYF
TRBJ1-1 | - | TRBV7-9 | - | TGTGCCAGCAGCTTCGACAAGAACACTGAAGCTTTCTTT | CASSFDKNTEAFF
TRBJ1-2 | TRBD1 | TRBV9 | - | TGTGCCAGCAGCGCATGGGACAGAACTAACTATGGCTACACCTTC | CASSAWDRTNYGYTF
TRBJ1-4 | - | TRBV19 | - | TGTGCCAGTAGTATTAAGGGTGCTAATGAAAAACTGTTTTTT | CASSIKGANEKLFF
TRBJ2-1 | TRBD1 | TRBV10-1 | - | TGCGCCAGCAGACGTGACAGGGTATGGAATGAGCAGTTCTTC | CASRRDRVWNEQFF
TRBJ1-1 | TRBD1 | TRBV19 | - | TGTGCCAGTAGGACAGGGGACCTCAGGGGAGCTTTCTTT | CASRTGDLRGAFF
TRBJ2-5 | TRBD2 | TRBV18 | - | TGTGCCAGCTCACCACCGTCGGGGGGATTCCAAGAGACCCAGTACTTC | CASSPPSGGFQETQYF
TRBJ1-4 | TRBD1 | TRBV11-3 | - | TGTGCCAGCAGCACCCCCGAGGGACAGGGGGTCAATGAAAAACTGTTTTTT | CASSTPEGQGVNEKLFF
TRBJ2-5 | - | TRBV5-1 | - | TGCGCCAGCAGGAAAACCGGAGAGACCCAGTACTTC | CASRKTGETQYF
TRBJ1-5 | - | TRBV10-3 | - | TGTGCCATCAGTGCGAGACAGAATAGCAATCAGCCCCAGCATTTT | CAISARQNSNQPQHF
TRBJ2-1 | TRBD2 | TRBV2 | - | TGTGCCAGCAGTAAAACTAGCGGGGGACTCTACAATGAGCAGTTCTTC | CASSKTSGGLYNEQFF
TRBJ1-5 | - | TRBV27 | - | TGTGCCAGCAGTTTCGGGCAGGGCAATCAGCCCCAGCATTTT | CASSFGQGNQPQHF
TRBJ2-7 | - | TRBV27 | - | TGTGCCAGCAGTTGGGGGGGGGCCCGGGAGCAGTACTTC | CASSWGGAREQYF
TRBJ1-1 | - | TRBV4-1 | - | TGCGCCAGCAGCCAGTTTACCGGGGGAAGCTTGAACACTGAAGCTTTCTTT | CASSQFTGGSLNTEAFF
TRBJ1-1 | - | TRBV7-2 | - | TGTGCCAGCAGCTTGGTCCGGGGCGACAAGAGGCCTGAAGCTTTCTTT | CASSLVRGDKRPEAFF
TRBJ2-3 | TRBD2 | TRBV4-2 | - | TGTGCCAGCAGCCAAGTAGGGGCTAGCGGAGGAACAGATACGCAGTATTTT | CASSQVGASGGTDTQYF
TRBJ1-5 | TRBD1 | TRBV2 | - | TGTGCCAGCTTTCGCGGACAGGGGCCGGATAATCAGCCCCAGCATTTT | CASFRGQGPDNQPQHF
TRBJ1-3 | TRBD1 | TRBV11-2 | - | TGTGCCAGCGGTGTAGGGGGCGGAAACACCATATATTTT | CASGVGGGNTIYF
TRBJ2-1 | TRBD2 | TRBV19 | - | TGTGCCAGTAGTGGGGGGACTAGAGGGACCTACAATGAGCAGTTCTTC | CASSGGTRGTYNEQFF